This T cell receptor (beta chain) derives from a study of T cell responses to AZD1222 COVID-19 vaccine. Sequencing used immunoSEQ multiplex PCR; TCRdb keeps in-frame clones, though not all of them. The sample contains more than 100,000 clones, 93% of which appear only once. This CDR3 comprises 14 residues. V trimming: 3 bases; J trimming: 7 bases; junction bases outside the gene matches: 4. Germline CDR1 reads SGHRS; CDR2 reads YFSETQ. The gene calls are TRBV5-1 and TRBJ1-2; 12 bases agree with TRBD1. This sequence was found in an adult in good health. Sequenced here: peripheral blood, sampled on day 0 of AZD1222 vaccination. The CDR3 DNA is TGCGCCAGCAGCTCCGGGACAGGGGGCTTTGGCTACACCTTC. Translation gives CASSSGTGGFGYTF.